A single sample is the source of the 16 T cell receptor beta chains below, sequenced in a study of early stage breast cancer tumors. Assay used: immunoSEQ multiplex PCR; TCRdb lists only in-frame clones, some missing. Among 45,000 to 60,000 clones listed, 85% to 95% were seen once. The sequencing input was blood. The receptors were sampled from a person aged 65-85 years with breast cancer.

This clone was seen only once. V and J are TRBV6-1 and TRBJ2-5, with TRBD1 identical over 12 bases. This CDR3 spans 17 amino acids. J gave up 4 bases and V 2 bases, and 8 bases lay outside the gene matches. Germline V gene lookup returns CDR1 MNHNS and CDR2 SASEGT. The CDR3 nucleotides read TGTGCCAGCAGTGAACGGTTTTGGGACAGGGGGCGAGAGACCCAGTACTTC. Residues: CASSERFWDRGRETQYF.

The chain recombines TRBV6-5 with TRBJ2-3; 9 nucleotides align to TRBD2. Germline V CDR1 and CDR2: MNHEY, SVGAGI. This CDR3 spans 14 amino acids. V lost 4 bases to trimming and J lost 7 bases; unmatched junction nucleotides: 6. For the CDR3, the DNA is TGTGCCAGCAGTTCCGGACTAGCGCCTTATACGCAGTATTTT. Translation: CASSSGLAPYTQYF.

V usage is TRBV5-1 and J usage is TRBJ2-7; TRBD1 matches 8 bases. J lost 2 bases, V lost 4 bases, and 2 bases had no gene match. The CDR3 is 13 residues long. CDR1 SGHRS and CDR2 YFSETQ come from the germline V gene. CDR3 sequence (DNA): TGCGCCAGCAGCGAGGGACAGGCCTACGAGCAGTACTTC. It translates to CASSEGQAYEQYF. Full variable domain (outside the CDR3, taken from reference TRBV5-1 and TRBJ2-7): KAGVTQTPRYLIKTRGQQVTLSCSPISGHRSVSWYQQTPGQGLQFLFEYFSETQRNKGNFPGRFSGRQFSNSRSEMNVSTLELGDSALYLCASSEGQAYEQYFGPGTRLTVT.

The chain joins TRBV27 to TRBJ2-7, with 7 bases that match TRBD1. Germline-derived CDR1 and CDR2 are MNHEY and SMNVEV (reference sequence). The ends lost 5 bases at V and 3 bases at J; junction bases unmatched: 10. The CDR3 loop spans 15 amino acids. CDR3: CASSPEGAPLYEQYF. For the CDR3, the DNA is TGTGCCAGCAGTCCCGAGGGGGCACCCCTCTACGAGCAGTACTTC.

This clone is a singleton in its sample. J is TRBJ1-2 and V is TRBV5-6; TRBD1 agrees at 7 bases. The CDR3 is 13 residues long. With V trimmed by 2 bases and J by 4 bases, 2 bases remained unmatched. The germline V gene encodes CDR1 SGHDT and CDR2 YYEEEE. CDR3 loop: CASSLDRAYGYTF. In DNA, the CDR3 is TGTGCCAGCAGCTTAGACAGGGCCTATGGCTACACCTTC.

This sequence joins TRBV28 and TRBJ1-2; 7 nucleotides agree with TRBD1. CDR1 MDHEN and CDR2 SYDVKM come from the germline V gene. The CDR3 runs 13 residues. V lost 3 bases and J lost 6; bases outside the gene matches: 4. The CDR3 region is CASSLYRGNGYTF. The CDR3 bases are TGTGCCAGCAGTTTGTACAGGGGAAATGGCTACACCTTC.

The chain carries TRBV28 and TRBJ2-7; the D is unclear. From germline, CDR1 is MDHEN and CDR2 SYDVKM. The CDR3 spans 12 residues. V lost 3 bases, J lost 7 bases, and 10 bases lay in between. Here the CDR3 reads CASSLAAREQYF. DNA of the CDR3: TGTGCCAGCAGTTTGGCGGCTAGGGAGCAGTACTTC. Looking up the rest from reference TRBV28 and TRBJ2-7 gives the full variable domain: DVKVTQSSRYLVKRTGEKVFLECVQDMDHENMFWYRQDPGLGLRLIYFSYDVKMKEKGDIPEGYSVSREKKERFSLILESASTNQTSMYLCASSLAAREQYFGPGTRLTVT.

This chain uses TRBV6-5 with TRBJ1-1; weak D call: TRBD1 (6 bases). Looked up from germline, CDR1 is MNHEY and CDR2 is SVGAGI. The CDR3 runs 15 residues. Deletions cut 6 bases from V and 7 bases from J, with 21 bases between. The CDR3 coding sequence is TGTGCCAGCAGCCCCCCGGGACACACGAACGGTGAAGCTTTCTTT. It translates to CASSPPGHTNGEAFF.

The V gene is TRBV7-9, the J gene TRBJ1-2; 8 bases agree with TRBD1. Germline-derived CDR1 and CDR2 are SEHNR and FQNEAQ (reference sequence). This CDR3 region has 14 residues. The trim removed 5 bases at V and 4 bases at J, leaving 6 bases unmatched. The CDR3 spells CASSPDRDVYGYTF. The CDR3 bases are TGTGCCAGCAGCCCGGACAGGGATGTCTATGGCTACACCTTC.

CDR3 sequence reads: CASSLSGASSYNEQFF. In nucleotides, the CDR3 is TGCGCCAGCAGCTTGAGCGGGGCTAGCTCCTACAATGAGCAGTTCTTC. The chain has TRBV5-1 and TRBJ2-1; 7 nucleotides line up with TRBD2. Germline trimming cut 1 base from V and 0 bases from J; bases unmatched to any gene: 4. This CDR3 has 16 residues. Germline CDR1 and CDR2: SGHRS and YFSETQ.

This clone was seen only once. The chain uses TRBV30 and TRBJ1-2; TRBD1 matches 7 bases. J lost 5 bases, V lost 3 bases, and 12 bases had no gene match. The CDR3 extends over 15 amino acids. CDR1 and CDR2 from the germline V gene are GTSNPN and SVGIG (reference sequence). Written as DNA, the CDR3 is TGTGCCTGGAGGAAGGACAGGCGTCCGGAGTATGGCTACACCTTC. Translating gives CAWRKDRRPEYGYTF.

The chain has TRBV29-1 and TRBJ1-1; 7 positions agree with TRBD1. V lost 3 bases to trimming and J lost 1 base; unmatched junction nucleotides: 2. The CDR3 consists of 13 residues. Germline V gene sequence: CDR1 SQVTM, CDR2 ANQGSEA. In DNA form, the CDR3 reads TGCAGCGTTGATTGGACAGGGAACACTGAAGCTTTCTTT. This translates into CSVDWTGNTEAFF.

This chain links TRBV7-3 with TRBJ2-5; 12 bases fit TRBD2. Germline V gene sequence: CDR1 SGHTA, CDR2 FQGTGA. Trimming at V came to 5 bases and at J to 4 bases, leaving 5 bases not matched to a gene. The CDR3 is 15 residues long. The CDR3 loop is CASSQMGLAGETQYF. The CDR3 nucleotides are TGTGCCAGCAGCCAAATGGGACTAGCGGGAGAGACCCAGTACTTC.

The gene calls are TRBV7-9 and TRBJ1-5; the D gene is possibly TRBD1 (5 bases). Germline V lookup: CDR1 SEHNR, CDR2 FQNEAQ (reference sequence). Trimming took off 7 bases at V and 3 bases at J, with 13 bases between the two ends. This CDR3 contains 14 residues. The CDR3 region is CASNTQGANQPQHF. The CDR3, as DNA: TGTGCCAGCAACACCCAGGGTGCCAATCAGCCCCAGCATTTT.

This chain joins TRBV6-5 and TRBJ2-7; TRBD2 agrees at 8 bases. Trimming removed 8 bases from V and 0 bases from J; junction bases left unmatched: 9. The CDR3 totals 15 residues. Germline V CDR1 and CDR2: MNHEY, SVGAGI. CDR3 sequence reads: CASSGTSLNSYEQYF. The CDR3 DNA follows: TGTGCCAGCTCGGGGACTAGTTTGAACTCCTACGAGCAGTACTTC.

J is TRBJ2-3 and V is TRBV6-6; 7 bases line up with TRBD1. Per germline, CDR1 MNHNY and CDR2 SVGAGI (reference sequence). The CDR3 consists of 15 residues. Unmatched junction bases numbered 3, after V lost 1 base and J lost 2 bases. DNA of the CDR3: TGTGCCAGCAGTTACTTGGGACAGTTCACAGATACGCAGTATTTT. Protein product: CASSYLGQFTDTQYF.